This T cell receptor beta chain was sequenced during a study of cytomegalovirus exposure and HLA in healthy donors. Study-level information: Within an early data release were 85 million or so unique TCRs drawn from HLA-typed donors. Of all 400 or so donors who were genotyped, roughly 85% belonged to the Caucasian-associated ancestry cluster.

With 60 Vbeta and 13 Jbeta primers, the PCR was carried out. The protocol was immunoSEQ multiplex PCR, while the TCRdb copy is restricted to in-frame clones and leaves out a portion. This sample's table reports 110,000 to 150,000 clones. There are 16 residues in the CDR3. Trimming cost V 0 bases and J 2 bases; bases outside gene matches: 4. In germline, CDR1 is MNHEY, CDR2 SVGAGI. The sequence derives from a male donor in good health and CMV-seronegative. Material for sequencing was PBMCs. V usage is TRBV6-5 and J usage is TRBJ2-7; 10 bases align to TRBD2. The CDR3 here is CASSYSPTSGTYEQYF. Here the CDR3 DNA reads TGTGCCAGCAGTTACTCCCCTACTAGCGGGACCTACGAGCAGTACTTC.